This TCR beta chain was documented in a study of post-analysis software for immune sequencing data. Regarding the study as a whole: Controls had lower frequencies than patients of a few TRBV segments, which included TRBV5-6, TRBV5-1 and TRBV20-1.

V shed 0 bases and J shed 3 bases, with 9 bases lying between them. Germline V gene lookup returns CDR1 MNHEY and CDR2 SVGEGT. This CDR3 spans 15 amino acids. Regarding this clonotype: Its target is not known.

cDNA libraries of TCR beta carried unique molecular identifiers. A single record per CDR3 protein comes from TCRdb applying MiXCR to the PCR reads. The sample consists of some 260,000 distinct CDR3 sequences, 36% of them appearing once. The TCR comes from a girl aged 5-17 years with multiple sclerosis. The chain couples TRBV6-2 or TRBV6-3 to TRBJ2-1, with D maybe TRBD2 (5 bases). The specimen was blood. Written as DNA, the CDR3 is TGTGCCAGCAGTTACTCCGGGAATCTCTACAATGAGCAGTTCTTC. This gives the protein CASSYSGNLYNEQFF.